Shown below are 23 T cell receptor beta chains from a single sample sequenced in a study of T cells in Graves' hyperthyroidism and ophthalmopathy. The TCR beta CDR3 regions underwent amplification using RNA transcripts as the source. In the first-round RT-PCR of the TCR CDR3, the HTBI primer set was used. TCRdb re-called the multiplex PCR reads with MiXCR, one entry per CDR3 protein. The sample holds more than 150,000 distinct CDR3 sequences, about 15% seen once. Sequencing used blood. The source of these receptors is a woman aged 50 to 65 with Graves' hyperthyroidism.

Regarding this clonotype: This may come from a read error, since a much larger clone is one base off. This rearrangement joins TRBV13 to TRBJ2-7, with unresolved D. This CDR3 has 12 amino acids. Germline V lookup: CDR1 PRHDT, CDR2 FYEKMQ (reference sequence). CDR3 region: CASRENGNERYF. The CDR3 DNA sequence: TGTGCCAGCAGAGAGAACGGTAACGAGCGGTACTTC.

There are many counts of this clonotype. As DNA, the CDR3 is TGTGCCAGCAGCTTCGGGTCTGGGGCCAACGTCCTGACTTTC. Amino acids: CASSFGSGANVLTF. The V and J genes are TRBV7-9 and TRBJ2-6; D gene ambiguous. The CDR3 is 14 amino acids. Germline assignment: CDR1 SEHNR and CDR2 FQNEAQ (reference sequence). V lost 3 bases to trimming and J lost 1 base, with 4 bases between them.

This clonotype was seen many times. This chain links TRBV12-3 or TRBV12-4 with TRBJ2-5; D perhaps matches TRBD2 (6 bases). Trimming removed 6 bases from V and 1 base from J, with 12 bases in between. The CDR3 loop spans 14 amino acids. CDR3 in amino acids: CASSTGEVQETQYF. CDR3 bases: TGTGCCAGCAGCACGGGGGAGGTCCAAGAGACCCAGTACTTC.

This chain joins TRBV7-9 and TRBJ2-5; 8 nucleotides match TRBD1. Trimming removed 3 bases from V and 9 bases from J; junction bases left unmatched: 12. Germline V gives CDR1 SEHNR, CDR2 FQNEAQ (reference sequence). This CDR3 region has 15 residues. The CDR3 DNA follows: TGTGCCAGCAGCTTGAAACAGGGGGTACGAGGGGCCCAGTACTTC. Translating it yields CASSLKQGVRGAQYF.

This clonotype was seen ten or more times. The chain links TRBV6-1 to TRBJ1-6; TRBD1 matches 10 bases. The CDR3 consists of 14 residues. The J segment lost 9 bases and the V segment lost 4 bases, leaving 3 bases of the junction unmatched. CDR1 is MNHNS and CDR2 is SASEGT in the germline V gene. CDR3 nucleotide sequence: TGTGCCAGCAGTGCGGGACAGGGGCCTTCACCCCTCCACTTT. Its protein product is CASSAGQGPSPLHF.

This clonotype was observed many times. The chain joins TRBV6-1 to TRBJ1-5, with 11 bases that match TRBD1. CDR3 length: 17 residues. CDR1 is MNHNS and CDR2 is SASEGT in the germline V gene. After removal of 3 bases from V and 5 bases from J, the junction contained 9 bases not matched to a gene. The CDR3 region has the DNA TGTGCCAGCAGTGAGGGGACAGGGGGGCCCTGGTATCAGCCCCAGCATTTT. The encoded protein is CASSEGTGGPWYQPQHF.

V usage is TRBV4-1 and J usage is TRBJ2-1, with 8 bases that match TRBD2. The CDR3 has 16 amino acids. Germline CDR1 MGHRA, CDR2 YSYEKL. Trimming at V came to 3 bases and at J to 2 bases, leaving 6 bases not matched to a gene. In DNA form, the CDR3 reads TGCGCCAGCAGCCATGACGGGGGGGCCCCCTACAATGAGCAGTTCTTC. Translating it yields CASSHDGGAPYNEQFF.

This clonotype was counted ten times or more. The genes are TRBV20-1 and TRBJ2-3, with D perhaps TRBD1 (6 bases). Germline CDR1 DFQATT, CDR2 SNEGSKA (reference sequence). The V end lost 4 bases, the J end lost 3 bases, and 17 bases lay between the germline ends. This CDR3 region has 15 residues. DNA of the CDR3: TGCAGTGCTAAGGATGGCGAAAGGGGGACAGATACGCAGTATTTT. Its protein is CSAKDGERGTDTQYF.

In its sample, this clonotype was seen many times. V is TRBV28 and J is TRBJ2-7, with 7 positions matching TRBD1. V lost 2 bases, J lost 3 bases, and 4 bases stayed unmatched. The germline gives CDR1 MDHEN, CDR2 SYDVKM. The CDR3 is 14 residues long. This CDR3 is CASSLIGQDYEQYF. The CDR3 nucleotides read TGTGCCAGCAGTTTAATAGGACAGGACTACGAGCAGTACTTC.

This clonotype was seen many times. The chain links TRBV7-8 to TRBJ1-2; no clear D gene. CDR1 is SGHVS, CDR2 FQNEAQ, per germline. The CDR3 has 14 residues. Trimming cost V 0 bases and J 2 bases, with 7 bases left between them. CDR3 DNA sequence: TGTGCCAGCAGCTTAGCACGTCAGAACTATGGCTACACCTTC. It translates to CASSLARQNYGYTF.

The sample holds many counts of this clonotype. V and J are TRBV19 and TRBJ1-1; weak D call: TRBD1 (5 bases). CDR1 LNHDA and CDR2 SQIVND come from the germline V gene (reference sequence). V lost 8 bases, J lost 6 bases, and 10 bases lay in between. This CDR3 comprises 11 residues. The CDR3 DNA reads TGTGCCAGTCTTGGGGGTCCTGAAGCTTTCTTT. Protein product: CASLGGPEAFF. The full variable domain, in which reference TRBV19 and TRBJ1-1 provide the parts outside the CDR3, is DGGITQSPKYLFRKEGQNVTLSCEQNLNHDAMYWYRQDPGQGLRLIYYSQIVNDFQKGDIAEGYSVSREKKESFPLTVTSAQKNPTAFYLCASLGGPEAFFGQGTRLTVV.

This chain connects TRBV5-8 to TRBJ2-3; 14 nucleotides align to TRBD2. The junction had 5 bases not matched to a gene; V was cut back by 0 bases and J by 5 bases. This CDR3 has 17 amino acids. Germline V gives CDR1 SGHTS, CDR2 YDEGEE. The CDR3 nucleotides are TGTGCCAGCAGCTTGGGGGGGACTAGCGGGGGTGAAGATACGCAGTATTTT. Translated, it gives CASSLGGTSGGEDTQYF.

This clonotype has at least ten counts. The chain has TRBV14 and TRBJ2-1, with 13 bases identical to TRBD2. The germline V gene has CDR1 SGHDN and CDR2 FVKESK. The CDR3 has 16 residues. V gave up 4 bases and J gave up 3 bases; unmatched junction bases: 3. The CDR3 protein is CASSLGLAGIYNEQFF. The CDR3 bases are TGTGCCAGCAGCCTGGGACTAGCGGGGATCTACAATGAGCAGTTCTTC.

In its sample, this clonotype was seen many times. V usage is TRBV28 and J usage is TRBJ1-3; D remains unclear. Germline lookup yields CDR1 MDHEN and CDR2 SYDVKM. V dropped 3 bases and J dropped 0 bases, with 9 bases sitting between them. This CDR3 spans 15 amino acids. CDR3 in DNA: TGTGCCAGCAGTTTGATTGGACTCTCTGGAAACACCATATATTTT. This encodes CASSLIGLSGNTIYF. The full variable domain, rest sourced from reference TRBV28 and TRBJ1-3, is DVKVTQSSRYLVKRTGEKVFLECVQDMDHENMFWYRQDPGLGLRLIYFSYDVKMKEKGDIPEGYSVSREKKERFSLILESASTNQTSMYLCASSLIGLSGNTIYFGEGSWLTVV.

This clonotype was detected once. Since a much larger clone is just one base distant, this may be a read error. The CDR3 does not close with the conserved phenylalanine or tryptophan, likely indicating a read error. The chain employs TRBV2 and TRBJ2-2; a possible D gene is TRBD1 (7 bases). V was clipped by 11 bases and J by 5 bases, with 15 bases between them. Looked up from germline, CDR1 is SNHLY and CDR2 is FYNNEI. The CDR3 length is 13 residues. CDR3 in DNA: TGTGCCGGACAGGAGGGGCGGACCGGGGAGCTGTTTCTT. This sequence encodes CAGQEGRTGELFL.

This clonotype was picked up a small number of times. The chain has TRBV9 and TRBJ2-1; possibly TRBD1 or TRBD2 for D (7 bases each). Germline CDR1 is SGDLS and CDR2 is YYNGEE. The CDR3 contains 13 residues. V was shortened by 2 bases and J by 8 bases, with 11 bases between the two germline ends. CDR3 sequence (DNA): TGTGCCAGCAGCGTGGGAGGGGGCGATGAGCAGTTCTTC. Amino acids: CASSVGGGDEQFF.

This clonotype came up many times. The chain joins TRBV5-8 to TRBJ1-1; TRBD1 is a possible D gene (6 bases). Germline V gene lookup returns CDR1 SGHTS and CDR2 YDEGEE. The germline V and J ends were trimmed by 0 bases and 7 bases, with 13 bases remaining between them. The CDR3 consists of 14 residues. The CDR3 region is CASSLGQVVLEAFF. The CDR3 region has the DNA TGTGCCAGCAGCTTGGGACAGGTAGTGCTTGAAGCTTTCTTT.

The chain couples TRBV28 to TRBJ2-7; 11 bases fit TRBD2. Trimming took 6 bases from V and 5 from J; bases not matched to a gene: 6. CDR1 is MDHEN, CDR2 SYDVKM, per germline. This CDR3 spans 14 amino acids. CDR3 region: CASRDTSGSNEQYF. CDR3 nucleotide sequence: TGTGCCAGCAGAGACACTAGCGGGAGCAACGAGCAGTACTTC.

This clonotype was observed at least ten times. The V call is TRBV27, the J call TRBJ1-5; D is unresolved. This CDR3 spans 12 amino acids. Between the trimmed V and J ends, which lost 6 bases and 4 bases, there was a span of 7 bases. Germline V gene data show CDR1 as MNHEY and CDR2 as SMNVEV (reference sequence). The CDR3 spells CASRSGNQPQHF. As DNA, the CDR3 is TGTGCCAGCAGGAGCGGTAATCAGCCCCAGCATTTT.

Points on this clonotype: A read error is possible here, since a much larger clone lies one base away. The rearrangement links TRBV5-1 to TRBJ1-4; 7 nucleotides line up with TRBD1. Looked up from germline, CDR1 is SGHRS and CDR2 is YFSETQ. Trimming took 4 bases from V and 2 from J; bases not matched to a gene: 8. The CDR3 has 16 amino acids. As DNA, the CDR3 is TGCGCCAGCAGCGCCCGGGACAGTGCGACTAATGAAAAACTGTTTTTT. Its translation: CASSARDSATNEKLFF.

This clonotype came up a few times. V gene TRBV19 combines with J gene TRBJ1-3; D is unresolved. The germline V gene encodes CDR1 LNHDA and CDR2 SQIVND (reference sequence). There are 15 residues in the CDR3. Trimming shortened V by 4 bases and J by 2 bases, and 12 bases separated the two germline ends. This CDR3 reads CASSTYSYAGNTIYF. DNA for the CDR3: TGTGCCAGTAGTACATACTCTTATGCTGGAAACACCATATATTTT.

This clonotype appeared many times. The rearrangement joins TRBV14 to TRBJ1-1; the D is unclear. The germline V gene encodes CDR1 SGHDN and CDR2 FVKESK. Trimming took off 0 bases at V and 0 bases at J, with 5 bases between the two ends. The CDR3 totals 14 residues. The CDR3 sequence: CASSQERMNTEAFF. DNA of the CDR3: TGTGCCAGCAGCCAAGAACGCATGAACACTGAAGCTTTCTTT.

This clonotype was picked up many times. V and J are TRBV7-2 and TRBJ2-1; no clear D gene. CDR1 SGHTA and CDR2 FQGNSA come from the germline V gene. The CDR3 covers 13 residues. The germline V and J ends were trimmed by 5 bases and 5 bases, with 10 bases remaining between them. The CDR3 sequence: CASSPPVNNEQFF. CDR3 bases: TGTGCCAGCAGCCCCCCGGTAAACAATGAGCAGTTCTTC.